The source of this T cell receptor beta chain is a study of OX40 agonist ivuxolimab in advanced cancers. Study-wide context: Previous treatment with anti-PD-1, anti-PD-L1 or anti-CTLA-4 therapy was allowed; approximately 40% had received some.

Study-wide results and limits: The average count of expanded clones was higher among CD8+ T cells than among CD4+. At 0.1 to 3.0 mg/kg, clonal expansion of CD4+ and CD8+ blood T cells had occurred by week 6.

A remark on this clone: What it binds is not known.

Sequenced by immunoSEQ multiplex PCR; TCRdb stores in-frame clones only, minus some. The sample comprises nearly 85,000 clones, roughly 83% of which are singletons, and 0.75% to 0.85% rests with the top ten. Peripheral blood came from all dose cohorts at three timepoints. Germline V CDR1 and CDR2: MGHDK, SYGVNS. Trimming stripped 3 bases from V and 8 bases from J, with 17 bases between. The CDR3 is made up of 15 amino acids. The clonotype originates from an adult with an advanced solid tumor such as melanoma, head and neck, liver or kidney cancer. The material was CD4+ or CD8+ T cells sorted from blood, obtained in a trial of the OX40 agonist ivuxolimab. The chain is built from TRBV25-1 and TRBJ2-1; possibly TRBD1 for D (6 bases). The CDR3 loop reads CASSDRTAHSDEQFF. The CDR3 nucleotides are TGTGCCAGCAGTGACCGGACAGCCCACTCCGATGAGCAGTTCTTC.